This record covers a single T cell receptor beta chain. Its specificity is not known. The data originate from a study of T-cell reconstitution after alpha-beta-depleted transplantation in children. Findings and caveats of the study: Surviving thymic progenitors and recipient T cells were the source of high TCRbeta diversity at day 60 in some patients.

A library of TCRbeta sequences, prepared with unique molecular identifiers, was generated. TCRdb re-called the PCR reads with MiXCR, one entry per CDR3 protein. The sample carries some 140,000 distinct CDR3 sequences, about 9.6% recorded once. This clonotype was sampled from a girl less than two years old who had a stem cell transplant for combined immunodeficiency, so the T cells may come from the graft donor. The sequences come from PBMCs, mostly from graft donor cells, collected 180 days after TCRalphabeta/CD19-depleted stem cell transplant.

CDR3 residues: CASRRQGWNQPQHF. DNA for the CDR3: TGTGCCAGCAGAAGACAGGGGTGGAATCAGCCCCAGCATTTT. The chain employs TRBV27 and TRBJ1-5; 8 bases fit TRBD1. CDR1 and CDR2 from the germline V gene are MNHEY and SMNVEV (reference sequence). After removal of 6 bases from V and 4 bases from J, the junction contained 5 bases not matched to a gene. The CDR3 contains 14 residues.